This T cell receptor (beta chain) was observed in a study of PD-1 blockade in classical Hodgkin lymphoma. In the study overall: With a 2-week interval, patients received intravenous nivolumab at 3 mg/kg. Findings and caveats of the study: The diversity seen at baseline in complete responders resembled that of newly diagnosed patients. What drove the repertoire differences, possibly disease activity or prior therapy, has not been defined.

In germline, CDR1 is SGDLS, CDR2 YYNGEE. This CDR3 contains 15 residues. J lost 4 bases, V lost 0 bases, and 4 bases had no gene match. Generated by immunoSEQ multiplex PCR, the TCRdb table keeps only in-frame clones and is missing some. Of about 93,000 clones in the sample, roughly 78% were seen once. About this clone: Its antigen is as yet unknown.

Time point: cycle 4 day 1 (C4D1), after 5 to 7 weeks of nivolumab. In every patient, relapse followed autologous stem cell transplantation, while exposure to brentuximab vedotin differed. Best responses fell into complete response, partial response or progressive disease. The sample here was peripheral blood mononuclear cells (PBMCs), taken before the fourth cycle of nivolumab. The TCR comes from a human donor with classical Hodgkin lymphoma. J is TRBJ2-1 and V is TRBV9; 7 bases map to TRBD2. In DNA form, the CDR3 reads TGTGCCAGCAGCGTAGTGGCTAGCGGATACAATGAGCAGTTCTTC. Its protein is CASSVVASGYNEQFF.